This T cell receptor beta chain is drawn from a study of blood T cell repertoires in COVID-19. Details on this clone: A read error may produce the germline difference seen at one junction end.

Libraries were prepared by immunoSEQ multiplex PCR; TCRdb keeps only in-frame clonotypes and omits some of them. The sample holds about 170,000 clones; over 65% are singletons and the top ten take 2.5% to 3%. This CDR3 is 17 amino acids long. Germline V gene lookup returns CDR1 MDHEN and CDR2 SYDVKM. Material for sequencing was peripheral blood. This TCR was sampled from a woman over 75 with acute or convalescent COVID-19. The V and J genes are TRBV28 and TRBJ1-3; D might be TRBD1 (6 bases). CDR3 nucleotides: TGTGCCAGCAGTATATGGGGGGCCCGGGGAACTGGAAACACCATATATTTT. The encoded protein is CASSIWGARGTGNTIYF.